The present T cell receptor (beta chain) was sequenced within a study of cytomegalovirus exposure and HLA in healthy donors. Broader study findings: In a later analysis, compared with equally common non-associated chains, HLA-associated beta chains were more expanded.

V lost 4 bases and J lost 1, with 7 bases in between. The CDR3 loop spans 13 amino acids. Germline CDR1 and CDR2: SGHVS and FQNEAQ. The PCR had 60 Vbeta and 13 Jbeta primers. Repertoires were generated with immunoSEQ multiplex PCR, while TCRdb's copy carries only in-frame clones and drops some. The sample includes about 77,000 clones. Concerning this clone itself: The antigen remains undetermined.

The source is a middle-aged man in good health and CMV-seropositive. The sequenced material came from PBMCs. The chain is built from TRBV7-8 and TRBJ1-1; no clear D. Written as DNA, the CDR3 is TGTGCCAGCAGCTCAGTGCAGAACACTGAAGCTTTCTTT. It translates to CASSSVQNTEAFF.